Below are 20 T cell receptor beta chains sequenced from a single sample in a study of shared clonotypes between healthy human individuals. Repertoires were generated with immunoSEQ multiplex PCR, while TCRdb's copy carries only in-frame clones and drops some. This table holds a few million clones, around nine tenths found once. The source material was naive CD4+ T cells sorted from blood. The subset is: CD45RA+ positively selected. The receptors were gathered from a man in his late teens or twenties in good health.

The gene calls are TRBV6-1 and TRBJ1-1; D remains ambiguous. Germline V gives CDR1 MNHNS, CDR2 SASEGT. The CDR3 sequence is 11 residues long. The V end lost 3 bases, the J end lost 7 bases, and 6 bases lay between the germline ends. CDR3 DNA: TGTGCCAGCAGTGAGGATAGTGAAGCTTTCTTT. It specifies CASSEDSEAFF.

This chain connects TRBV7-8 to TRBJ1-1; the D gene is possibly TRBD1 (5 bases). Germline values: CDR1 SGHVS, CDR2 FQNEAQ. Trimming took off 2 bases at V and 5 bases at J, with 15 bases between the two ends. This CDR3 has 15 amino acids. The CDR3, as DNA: TGTGCCAGCAGCTTACGGGACCTAACGGGAACTGAAGCTTTCTTT. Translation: CASSLRDLTGTEAFF.

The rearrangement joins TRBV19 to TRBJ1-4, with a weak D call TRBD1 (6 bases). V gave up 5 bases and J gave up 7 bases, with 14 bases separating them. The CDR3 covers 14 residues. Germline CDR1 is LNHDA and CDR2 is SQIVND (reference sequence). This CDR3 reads CASSEQGGGEKLFF. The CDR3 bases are TGTGCCAGTAGTGAACAGGGCGGAGGTGAAAAACTGTTTTTT.

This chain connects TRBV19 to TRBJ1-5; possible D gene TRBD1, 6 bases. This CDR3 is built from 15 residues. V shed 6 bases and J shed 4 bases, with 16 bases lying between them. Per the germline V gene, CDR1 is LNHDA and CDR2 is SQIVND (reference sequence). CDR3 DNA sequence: TGTGCCAGTAGAAAGTCGGGACATAAAAATCAGCCCCAGCATTTT. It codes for CASRKSGHKNQPQHF.

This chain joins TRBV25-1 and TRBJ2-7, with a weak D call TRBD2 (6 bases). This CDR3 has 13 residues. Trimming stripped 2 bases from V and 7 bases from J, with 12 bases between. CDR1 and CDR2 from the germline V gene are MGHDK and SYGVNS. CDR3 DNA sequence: TGTGCCAGCAGTGAACGCGGGGTGGGAGAGCAGTACTTC. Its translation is CASSERGVGEQYF.

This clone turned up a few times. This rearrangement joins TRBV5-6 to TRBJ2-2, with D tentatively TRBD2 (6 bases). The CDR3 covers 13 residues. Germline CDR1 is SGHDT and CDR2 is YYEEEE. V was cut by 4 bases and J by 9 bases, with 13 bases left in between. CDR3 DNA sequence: TGTGCCAGCAGCCCCCAACGGGGGAGGGAGCTGTTTTTT. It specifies CASSPQRGRELFF. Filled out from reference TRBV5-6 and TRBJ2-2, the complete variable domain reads DAGVTQSPTHLIKTRGQQVTLRCSPKSGHDTVSWYQQALGQGPQFIFQYYEEEERQRGNFPDRFSGHQFPNYSSELNVNALLLGDSALYLCASSPQRGRELFFGEGSRLTVL.

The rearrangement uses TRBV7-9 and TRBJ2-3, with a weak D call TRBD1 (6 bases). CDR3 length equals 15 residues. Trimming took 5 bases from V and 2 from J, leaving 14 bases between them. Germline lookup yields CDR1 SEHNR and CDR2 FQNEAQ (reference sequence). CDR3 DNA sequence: TGTGCCAGCAGCCGGGTACAGGGCCCCACAGATACGCAGTATTTT. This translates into CASSRVQGPTDTQYF.

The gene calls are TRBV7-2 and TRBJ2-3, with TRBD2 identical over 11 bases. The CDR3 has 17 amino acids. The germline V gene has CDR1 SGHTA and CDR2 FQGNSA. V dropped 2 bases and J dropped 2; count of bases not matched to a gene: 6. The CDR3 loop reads CASSLIAGGPDTDTQYF. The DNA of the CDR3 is TGTGCCAGCAGCTTAATAGCGGGAGGGCCCGACACAGATACGCAGTATTTT.

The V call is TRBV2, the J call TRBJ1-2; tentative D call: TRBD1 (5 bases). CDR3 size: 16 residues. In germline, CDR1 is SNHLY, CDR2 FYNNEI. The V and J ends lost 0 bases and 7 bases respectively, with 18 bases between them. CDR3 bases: TGTGCCAGCAGTGAAGCGCTTGGGTCCACTGGGGGTGGCTACACCTTC. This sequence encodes CASSEALGSTGGGYTF.

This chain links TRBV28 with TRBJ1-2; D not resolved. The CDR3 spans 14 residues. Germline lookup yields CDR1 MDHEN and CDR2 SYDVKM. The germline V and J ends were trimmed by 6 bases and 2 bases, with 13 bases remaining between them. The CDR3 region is CASSGWATNYGYTF. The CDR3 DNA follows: TGTGCCAGCAGCGGGTGGGCGACGAACTATGGCTACACCTTC.

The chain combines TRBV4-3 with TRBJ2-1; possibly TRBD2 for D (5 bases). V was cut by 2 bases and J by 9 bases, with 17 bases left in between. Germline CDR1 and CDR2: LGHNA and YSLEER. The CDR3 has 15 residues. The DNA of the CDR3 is TGCGCCAGCAGCCAAACTAGTTTAGGGTTACGTGAGCAGTTCTTC. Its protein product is CASSQTSLGLREQFF.

The CDR3 region has the DNA TGTGCCAGCAGCGTAGCTCGGACAGCTGGAAACACCATATATTTT. As protein: CASSVARTAGNTIYF. The chain has TRBV9 and TRBJ1-3; D perhaps matches TRBD1 (6 bases). CDR1 and CDR2 from the germline V gene are SGDLS and YYNGEE. Trimming removed 0 bases at V and 2 bases at J, with 9 bases between. CDR3 length: 15 amino acids.

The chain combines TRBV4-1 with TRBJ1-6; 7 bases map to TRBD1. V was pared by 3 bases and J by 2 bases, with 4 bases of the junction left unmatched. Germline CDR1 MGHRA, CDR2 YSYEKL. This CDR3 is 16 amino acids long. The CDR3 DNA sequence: TGCGCCAGCAGCCAGGGTGGGACAGCCTATAATTCACCCCTCCACTTT. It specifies CASSQGGTAYNSPLHF.

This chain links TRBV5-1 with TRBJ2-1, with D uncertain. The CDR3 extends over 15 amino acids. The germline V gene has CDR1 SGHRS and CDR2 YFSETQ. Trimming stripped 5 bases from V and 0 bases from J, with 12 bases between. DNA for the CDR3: TGCGCCAGCAGAGCTCAATCGAGCTCCTACAATGAGCAGTTCTTC. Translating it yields CASRAQSSSYNEQFF.

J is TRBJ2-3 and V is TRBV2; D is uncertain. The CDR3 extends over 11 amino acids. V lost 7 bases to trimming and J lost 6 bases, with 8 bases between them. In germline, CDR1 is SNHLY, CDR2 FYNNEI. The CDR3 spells CASTDLDTQYF. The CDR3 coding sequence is TGTGCCAGCACCGACTTGGATACGCAGTATTTT.

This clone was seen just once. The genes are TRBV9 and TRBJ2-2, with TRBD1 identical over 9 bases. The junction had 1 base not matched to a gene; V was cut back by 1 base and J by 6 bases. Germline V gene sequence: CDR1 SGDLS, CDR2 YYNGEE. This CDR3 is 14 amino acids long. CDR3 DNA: TGTGCCAGCAGCGTACGGACAGGGGCCGGGGAGCTGTTTTTT. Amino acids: CASSVRTGAGELFF. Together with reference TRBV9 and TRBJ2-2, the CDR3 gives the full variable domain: DSGVTQTPKHLITATGQRVTLRCSPRSGDLSVYWYQQSLDQGLQFLIQYYNGEERAKGNILERFSAQQFPDLHSELNLSSLELGDSALYFCASSVRTGAGELFFGEGSRLTVL.

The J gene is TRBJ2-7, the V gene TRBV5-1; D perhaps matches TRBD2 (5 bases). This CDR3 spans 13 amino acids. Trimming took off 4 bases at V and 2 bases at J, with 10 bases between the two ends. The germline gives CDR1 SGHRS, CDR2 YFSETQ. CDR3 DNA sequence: TGCGCCAGCAGCCAAGGACTGACCTACGAGCAGTACTTC. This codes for CASSQGLTYEQYF.

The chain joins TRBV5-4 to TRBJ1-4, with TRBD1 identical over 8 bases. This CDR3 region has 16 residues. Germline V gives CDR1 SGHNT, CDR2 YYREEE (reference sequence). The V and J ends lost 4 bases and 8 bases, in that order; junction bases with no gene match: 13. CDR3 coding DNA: TGTGCCAGCAGCCCTGGACAGGGTAGGGGACCCGAAAAACTGTTTTTT. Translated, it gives CASSPGQGRGPEKLFF.

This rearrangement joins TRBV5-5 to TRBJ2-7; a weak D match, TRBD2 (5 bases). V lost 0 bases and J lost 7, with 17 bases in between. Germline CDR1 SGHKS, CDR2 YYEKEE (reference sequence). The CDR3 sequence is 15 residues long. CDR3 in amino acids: CASSLGGSPEVEQYF. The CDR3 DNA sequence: TGTGCCAGCAGCTTGGGCGGGTCCCCGGAGGTTGAGCAGTACTTC. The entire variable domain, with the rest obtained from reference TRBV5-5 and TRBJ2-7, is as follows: DAGVTQSPTHLIKTRGQQVTLRCSPISGHKSVSWYQQVLGQGPQFIFQYYEKEERGRGNFPDRFSARQFPNYSSELNVNALLLGDSALYLCASSLGGSPEVEQYFGPGTRLTVT.

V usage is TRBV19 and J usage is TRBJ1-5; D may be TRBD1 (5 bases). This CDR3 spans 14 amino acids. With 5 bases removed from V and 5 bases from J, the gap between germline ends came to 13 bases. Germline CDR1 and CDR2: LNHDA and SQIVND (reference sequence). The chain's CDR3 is CASSWQGDDQPQHF. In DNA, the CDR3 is TGTGCCAGTAGTTGGCAGGGAGACGATCAGCCCCAGCATTTT.